Presented here are 5 T cell receptor beta chains from one specimen sequenced in a study of technical replicates of blood from a few donors. Repertoires were generated with immunoSEQ multiplex PCR, while TCRdb's copy carries only in-frame clones and drops some. The table includes about 88,000 clones, 92% detected once. Sequencing was carried out using T cells isolated from PBMCs. The receptors were sampled from a human donor in good health.

The V and J genes are TRBV5-1 and TRBJ1-2; unclear D gene. The germline CDR1 and CDR2 sequences are SGHRS and YFSETQ. The V end lost 4 bases, the J end lost 4 bases, and 8 bases lay between the germline ends. CDR3 length equals 12 residues. CDR3 in DNA: TGCGCCAGCAGCACAACCGCCTATGGCTACACCTTC. Protein: CASSTTAYGYTF.

The chain's CDR3 is CASSLVAGGTGELFF. The CDR3 nucleotides read TGTGCCAGCAGCTTGGTAGCGGGGGGCACCGGGGAGCTGTTTTTT. J is TRBJ2-2 and V is TRBV5-4, with 10 bases aligning to TRBD2. J lost 4 bases, V lost 0 bases, and 0 bases had no gene match. Germline CDR1 and CDR2: SGHNT and YYREEE (reference sequence). CDR3 length: 15 amino acids.

In nucleotides, the CDR3 is TGTGCCAGCAGCAGAATTCCGACAGGGTTGGAGCAGTACTTC. It specifies CASSRIPTGLEQYF. The V and J genes are TRBV21-1 and TRBJ2-7; TRBD1 is taken as the D call from the table, unchecked against the DNA. TRBV21-1 is deemed a pseudogene. The CDR3 consists of 14 residues.

This chain links TRBV27 with TRBJ2-1; TRBD2 matches 11 bases. The V and J ends lost 6 bases and 4 bases, in that order; junction bases with no gene match: 5. The germline gives CDR1 MNHEY, CDR2 SMNVEV (reference sequence). CDR3 length equals 15 residues. The CDR3 region is CASSRLAGQYNEQFF. DNA of the CDR3: TGTGCCAGCAGCCGACTAGCGGGACAATACAATGAGCAGTTCTTC.

DNA for the CDR3: TGTGCCAGCAGTGATCGAGGGAATCAGCCCCAGCATTTT. This codes for CASSDRGNQPQHF. The J gene is TRBJ1-5, the V gene TRBV2; D is undetermined. The length of the CDR3 is 13 residues. V gave up 3 bases and J gave up 4 bases, with 7 bases separating them. The V gene's germline CDR1 is SNHLY and CDR2 FYNNEI.